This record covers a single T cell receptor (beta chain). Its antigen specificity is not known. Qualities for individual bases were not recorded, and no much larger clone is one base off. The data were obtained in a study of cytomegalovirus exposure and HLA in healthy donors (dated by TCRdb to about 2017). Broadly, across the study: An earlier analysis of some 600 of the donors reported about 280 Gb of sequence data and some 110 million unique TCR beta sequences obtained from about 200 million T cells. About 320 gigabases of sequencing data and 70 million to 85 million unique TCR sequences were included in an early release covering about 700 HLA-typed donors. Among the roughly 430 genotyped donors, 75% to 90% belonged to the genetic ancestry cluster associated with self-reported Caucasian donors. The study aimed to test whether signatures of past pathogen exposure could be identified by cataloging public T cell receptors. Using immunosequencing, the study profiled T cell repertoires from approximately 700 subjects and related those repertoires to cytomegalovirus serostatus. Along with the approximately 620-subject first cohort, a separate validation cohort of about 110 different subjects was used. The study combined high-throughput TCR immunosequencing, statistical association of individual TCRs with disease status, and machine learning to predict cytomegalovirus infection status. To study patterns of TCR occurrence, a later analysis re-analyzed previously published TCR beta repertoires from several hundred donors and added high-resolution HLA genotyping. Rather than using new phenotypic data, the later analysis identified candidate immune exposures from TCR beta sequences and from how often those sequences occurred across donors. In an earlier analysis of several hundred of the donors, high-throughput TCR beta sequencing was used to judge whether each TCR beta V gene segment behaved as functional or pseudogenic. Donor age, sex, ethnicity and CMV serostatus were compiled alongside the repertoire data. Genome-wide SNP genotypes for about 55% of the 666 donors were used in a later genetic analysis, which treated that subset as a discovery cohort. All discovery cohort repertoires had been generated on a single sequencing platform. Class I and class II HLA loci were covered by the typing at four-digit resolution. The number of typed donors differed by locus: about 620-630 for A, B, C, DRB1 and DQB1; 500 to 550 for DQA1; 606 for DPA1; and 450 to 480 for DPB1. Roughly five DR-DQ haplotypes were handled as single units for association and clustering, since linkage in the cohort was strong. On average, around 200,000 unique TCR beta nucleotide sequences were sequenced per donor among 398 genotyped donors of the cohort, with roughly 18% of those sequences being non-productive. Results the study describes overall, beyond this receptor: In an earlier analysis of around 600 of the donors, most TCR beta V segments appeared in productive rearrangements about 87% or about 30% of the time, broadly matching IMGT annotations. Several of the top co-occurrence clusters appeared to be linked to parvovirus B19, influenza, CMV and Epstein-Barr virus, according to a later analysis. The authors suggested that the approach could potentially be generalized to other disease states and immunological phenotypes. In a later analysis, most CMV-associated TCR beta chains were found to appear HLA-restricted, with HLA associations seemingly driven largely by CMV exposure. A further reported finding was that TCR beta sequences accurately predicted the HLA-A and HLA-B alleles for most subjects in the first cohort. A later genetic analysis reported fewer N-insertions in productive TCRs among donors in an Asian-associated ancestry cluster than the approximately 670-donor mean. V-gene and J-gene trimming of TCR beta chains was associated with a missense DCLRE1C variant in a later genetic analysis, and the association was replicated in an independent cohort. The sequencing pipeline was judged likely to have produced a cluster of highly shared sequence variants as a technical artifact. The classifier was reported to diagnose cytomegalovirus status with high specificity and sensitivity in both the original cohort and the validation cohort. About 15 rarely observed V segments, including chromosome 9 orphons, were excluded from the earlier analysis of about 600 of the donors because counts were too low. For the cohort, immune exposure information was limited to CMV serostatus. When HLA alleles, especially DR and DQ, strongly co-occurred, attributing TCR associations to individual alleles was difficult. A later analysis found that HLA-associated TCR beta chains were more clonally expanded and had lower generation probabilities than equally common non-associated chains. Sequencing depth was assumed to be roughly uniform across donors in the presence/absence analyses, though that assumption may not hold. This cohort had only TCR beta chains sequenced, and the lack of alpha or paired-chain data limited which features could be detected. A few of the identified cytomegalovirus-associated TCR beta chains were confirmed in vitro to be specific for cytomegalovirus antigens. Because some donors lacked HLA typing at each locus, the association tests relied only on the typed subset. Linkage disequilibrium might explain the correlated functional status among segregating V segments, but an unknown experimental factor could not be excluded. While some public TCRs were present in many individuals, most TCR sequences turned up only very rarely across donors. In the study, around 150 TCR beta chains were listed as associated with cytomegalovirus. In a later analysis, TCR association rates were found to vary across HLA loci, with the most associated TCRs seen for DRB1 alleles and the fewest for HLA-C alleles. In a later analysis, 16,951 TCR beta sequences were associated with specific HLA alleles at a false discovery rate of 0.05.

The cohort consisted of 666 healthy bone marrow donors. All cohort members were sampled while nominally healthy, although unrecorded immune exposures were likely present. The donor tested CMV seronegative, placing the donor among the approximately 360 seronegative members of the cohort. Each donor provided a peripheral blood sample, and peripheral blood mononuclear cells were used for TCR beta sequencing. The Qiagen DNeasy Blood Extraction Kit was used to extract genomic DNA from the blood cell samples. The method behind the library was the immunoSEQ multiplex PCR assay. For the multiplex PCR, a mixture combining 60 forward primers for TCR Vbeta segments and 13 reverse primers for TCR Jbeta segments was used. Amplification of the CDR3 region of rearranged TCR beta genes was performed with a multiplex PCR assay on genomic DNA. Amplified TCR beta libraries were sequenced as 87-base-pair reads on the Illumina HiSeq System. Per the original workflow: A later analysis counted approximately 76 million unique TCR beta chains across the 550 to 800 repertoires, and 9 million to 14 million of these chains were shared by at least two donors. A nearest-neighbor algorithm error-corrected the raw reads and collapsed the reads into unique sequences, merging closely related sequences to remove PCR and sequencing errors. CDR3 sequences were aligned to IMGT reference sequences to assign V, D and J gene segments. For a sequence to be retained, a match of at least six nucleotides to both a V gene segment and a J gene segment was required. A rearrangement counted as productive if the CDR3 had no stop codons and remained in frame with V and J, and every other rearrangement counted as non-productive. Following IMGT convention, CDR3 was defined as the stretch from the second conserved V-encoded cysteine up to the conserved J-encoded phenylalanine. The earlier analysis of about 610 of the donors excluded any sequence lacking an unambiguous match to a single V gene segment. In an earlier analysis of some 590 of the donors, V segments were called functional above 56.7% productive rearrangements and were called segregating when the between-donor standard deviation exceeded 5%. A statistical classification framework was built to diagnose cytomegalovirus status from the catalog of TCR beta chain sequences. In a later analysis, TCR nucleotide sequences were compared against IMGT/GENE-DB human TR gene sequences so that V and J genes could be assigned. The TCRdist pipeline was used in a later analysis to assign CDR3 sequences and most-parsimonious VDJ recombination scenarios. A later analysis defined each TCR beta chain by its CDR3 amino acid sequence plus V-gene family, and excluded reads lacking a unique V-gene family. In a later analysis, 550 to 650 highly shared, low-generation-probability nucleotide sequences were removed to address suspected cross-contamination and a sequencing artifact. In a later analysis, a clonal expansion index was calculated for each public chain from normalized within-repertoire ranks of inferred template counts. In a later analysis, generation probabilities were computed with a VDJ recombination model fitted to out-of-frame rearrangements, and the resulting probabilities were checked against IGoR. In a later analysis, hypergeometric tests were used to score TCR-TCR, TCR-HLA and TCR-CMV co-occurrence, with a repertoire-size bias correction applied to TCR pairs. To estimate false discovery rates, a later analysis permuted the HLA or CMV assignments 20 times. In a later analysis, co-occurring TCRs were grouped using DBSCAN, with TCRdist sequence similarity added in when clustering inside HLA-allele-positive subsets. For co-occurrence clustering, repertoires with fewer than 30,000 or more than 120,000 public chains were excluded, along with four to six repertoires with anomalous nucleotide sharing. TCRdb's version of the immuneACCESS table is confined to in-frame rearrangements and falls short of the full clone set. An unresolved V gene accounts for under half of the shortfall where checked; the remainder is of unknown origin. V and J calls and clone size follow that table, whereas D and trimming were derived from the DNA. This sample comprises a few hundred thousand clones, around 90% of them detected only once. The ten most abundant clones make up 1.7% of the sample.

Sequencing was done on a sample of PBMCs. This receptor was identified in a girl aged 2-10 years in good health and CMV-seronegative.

The nucleotides are TGTGCCAGCAGCGATCGGTACGGGCGGGAAGAGACCCAGTACTTC. Translated, this gives CASSDRYGREETQYF. This sequence uses TRBV9 and TRBJ2-5; a weak D assignment points to TRBD2 (5 bases agree). Cut back by 3 bases and 3 bases, the V and J ends lie 15 bases apart. Counted from cysteine to phenylalanine, this CDR3 has 15 amino acids. Only the CDR3 portion is preserved as DNA: 45 bases, with reading frame beginning at the first base. CDR1 and CDR2, per the germline V gene, are SGDLS and YYNGEE.